Shown below are 27 T cell receptor beta chains from a single sample sequenced in a study of OX40 agonist ivuxolimab in advanced cancers. TCRdb's copy holds only in-frame clones and misses some; the assay was immunoSEQ multiplex PCR. The profile shows some 40,000 clones, 65% to 80% of them singletons. The source was CD4+ or CD8+ T cells sorted from blood, collected in a trial of the OX40 agonist ivuxolimab. Receptors originate from an adult with an advanced solid tumor such as melanoma, head and neck, liver or kidney cancer.

The CDR3 nucleotides read TGTGCCAGCAGCTTAAGGGAGCAGGGTGAGCAGTTCTTC. This sequence encodes CASSLREQGEQFF. The chain is built from TRBV7-8 and TRBJ2-1; the D call may be TRBD1 or TRBD2 (5 bases each). The CDR3 totals 13 residues. Per the germline V gene, CDR1 is SGHVS and CDR2 is FQNEAQ. V lost 2 bases and J 9 bases, leaving 11 bases between the germline ends.

This clone is a singleton in its sample. This chain links TRBV5-4 with TRBJ2-2; 9 bases are a match to TRBD2. CDR3 length equals 16 residues. CDR1 is SGHNT and CDR2 is YYREEE in the germline V gene (reference sequence). Trimming took 4 bases from V and 7 from J; bases not matched to a gene: 11. The CDR3 DNA sequence: TGTGCCAGCAGCGCTGGCGGCGGGGGGGCCGACGGGGAGCTGTTTTTT. It specifies CASSAGGGGADGELFF.

J is TRBJ1-1 and V is TRBV28; unclear D gene. V shed 4 bases and J shed 4 bases, with 13 bases lying between them. The CDR3 contains 14 residues. Germline V gene sequence: CDR1 MDHEN, CDR2 SYDVKM. The CDR3 sequence: CASSYTGSGTEAFF. The CDR3 coding sequence is TGTGCCAGCAGTTATACCGGGAGCGGCACTGAAGCTTTCTTT.

The chain carries TRBV20-1 and TRBJ2-5; D is unclear. V was clipped by 5 bases and J by 3 bases, with 4 bases between them. CDR1 and CDR2 (germline): DFQATT, SNEGSKA (reference sequence). This CDR3 comprises 10 residues. The CDR3 coding sequence is TGCAGTGCTGGTGAAGAGACCCAGTACTTC. Its translation is CSAGEETQYF.

The chain is built from TRBV5-6 and TRBJ2-7; D is unclear. Germline V gene data show CDR1 as SGHDT and CDR2 as YYEEEE. V lost 1 base and J lost 2, with 10 bases in between. CDR3 length equals 14 residues. CDR3 residues: CASSLLTSTYEQYF. The CDR3 DNA reads TGTGCCAGCAGCTTGCTGACTTCTACCTACGAGCAGTACTTC.

Here the CDR3 reads CASSATLDTQYF. CDR3 sequence (DNA): TGTGCCAGCAGCGCGACGTTAGATACGCAGTATTTT. V and J are TRBV9 and TRBJ2-3; D is undetermined. There are 12 residues in the CDR3. From germline, CDR1 is SGDLS and CDR2 YYNGEE. The germline V and J ends were trimmed by 3 bases and 5 bases, with 7 bases remaining between them.

The J gene is TRBJ2-6, the V gene TRBV2, with a weak D call TRBD1 (7 bases). V was pared by 6 bases and J by 3 bases, with 15 bases between. Looked up from germline, CDR1 is SNHLY and CDR2 is FYNNEI. This CDR3 spans 16 amino acids. CDR3 region: CASRAGGSDGANVLTF. The CDR3 DNA sequence: TGTGCCAGCAGAGCAGGGGGGAGTGATGGGGCCAACGTCCTGACTTTC.

The genes are TRBV7-9 and TRBJ2-5; 10 bases are shared with TRBD1. This CDR3 is built from 17 residues. Germline V gene lookup returns CDR1 SEHNR and CDR2 FQNEAQ (reference sequence). J was trimmed by 7 bases and V by 3 bases; bases with no gene match: 14. The CDR3 DNA reads TGTGCCAGCAGCTTGGAGGGCGGGACAGGGGCCATGGGGACCCAGTACTTC. Translation: CASSLEGGTGAMGTQYF.

The gene calls are TRBV5-1 and TRBJ2-7; tentative D call: TRBD1 (6 bases). V was cut by 0 bases and J by 0 bases, with 7 bases left in between. The CDR3 runs 14 residues. Germline CDR1 SGHRS, CDR2 YFSETQ. The DNA of the CDR3 is TGCGCCAGCAGCTTGGACAGGGCCTCCTACGAGCAGTACTTC. Protein sequence: CASSLDRASYEQYF.

This clone has a single count. The rearrangement joins TRBV19 to TRBJ2-7; the D is unclear. The CDR3 loop spans 15 amino acids. CDR1 is LNHDA and CDR2 is SQIVND in the germline V gene (reference sequence). V gave up 5 bases and J gave up 2 bases, with 16 bases separating them. The CDR3: CASSPDETLTYEQYF. DNA of the CDR3: TGTGCCAGTAGTCCGGACGAAACCTTGACCTACGAGCAGTACTTC. The full variable domain, its missing parts supplied by reference TRBV19 and TRBJ2-7, is DGGITQSPKYLFRKEGQNVTLSCEQNLNHDAMYWYRQDPGQGLRLIYYSQIVNDFQKGDIAEGYSVSREKKESFPLTVTSAQKNPTAFYLCASSPDETLTYEQYFGPGTRLTVT.

This clone has a handful of counts. J is TRBJ1-6 and V is TRBV27; D not resolved. This CDR3 spans 14 amino acids. The ends were cut back, 5 bases at V and 7 bases at J, with 12 bases in the middle. Germline V gives CDR1 MNHEY, CDR2 SMNVEV (reference sequence). DNA of the CDR3: TGTGCCAGCAGTGGCCGGGGAGGAAATTCACCCCTCCACTTT. This gives the protein CASSGRGGNSPLHF.

In regard to this clone: A junction boundary mismatches the germline segment, possibly from a read error. The J gene is TRBJ2-5, the V gene TRBV7-7, with 11 bases that match TRBD1. Per germline, CDR1 SSHAT and CDR2 FNYEAQ (reference sequence). This CDR3 is 14 amino acids long. The CDR3 here is CASSPGTGGETQYF. The CDR3, as DNA: TGTGCTAGCAGCCCCGGGACAGGGGGGGAGACCCAGTACTTC.

The V gene is TRBV5-6, the J gene TRBJ1-3, with D possibly TRBD1 on 5 matching bases. CDR1 is SGHDT, CDR2 YYEEEE, per germline. V lost 4 bases and J lost 0, with 11 bases in between. CDR3 length: 15 amino acids. The CDR3 reads CASSPDKSSGNTIYF. The CDR3 DNA sequence: TGTGCCAGCAGCCCGGACAAAAGCTCTGGAAACACCATATATTTT. The full variable domain, in which reference TRBV5-6 and TRBJ1-3 provide the parts outside the CDR3, is DAGVTQSPTHLIKTRGQQVTLRCSPKSGHDTVSWYQQALGQGPQFIFQYYEEEERQRGNFPDRFSGHQFPNYSSELNVNALLLGDSALYLCASSPDKSSGNTIYFGEGSWLTVV.

The rearrangement joins TRBV7-9 to TRBJ1-4; D not resolved. In germline, CDR1 is SEHNR, CDR2 FQNEAQ (reference sequence). The germline V and J ends were trimmed by 2 bases and 3 bases, with 7 bases remaining between them. The CDR3 is made up of 14 amino acids. The CDR3 coding sequence is TGTGCCAGCAGCTTAACCGGTTCTAATGAAAAACTGTTTTTT. Encoded protein: CASSLTGSNEKLFF.

V and J are TRBV25-1 and TRBJ1-1; 8 bases fit TRBD1. Germline values: CDR1 MGHDK, CDR2 SYGVNS. With V trimmed by 0 bases and J by 1 base, 1 base remained unmatched. The CDR3 is made up of 15 amino acids. CDR3: CASSEYGQGNTEAFF. In DNA, the CDR3 is TGTGCCAGCAGTGAATATGGACAGGGGAACACTGAAGCTTTCTTT.

The J gene is TRBJ1-4, the V gene TRBV6-1, with a weak D call TRBD1 (6 bases). CDR1 and CDR2 from the germline V gene are MNHNS and SASEGT. Trimming shortened V by 4 bases and J by 3 bases, and 15 bases separated the two germline ends. This CDR3 is built from 16 residues. CDR3 protein: CASSAASGAANEKLFF. CDR3 DNA: TGTGCCAGCAGTGCAGCTTCGGGGGCGGCTAATGAAAAACTGTTTTTT.

This sequence joins TRBV7-9 and TRBJ2-5; D is undetermined. With 3 bases removed from V and 4 bases from J, the gap between germline ends came to 12 bases. The CDR3 runs 14 residues. Germline lookup yields CDR1 SEHNR and CDR2 FQNEAQ (reference sequence). In DNA, the CDR3 is TGTGCCAGCAGCTTTGGAGCTGGGGTAGAGACCCAGTACTTC. Protein: CASSFGAGVETQYF.

The J gene is TRBJ2-5, the V gene TRBV18; 9 bases match TRBD1. The germline CDR1 and CDR2 sequences are KGHSH and LQKENI. Germline trimming cut 4 bases from V and 6 bases from J; bases unmatched to any gene: 6. The CDR3 covers 14 residues. The CDR3 spells CASSLSGQGKTQYF. The CDR3 nucleotides read TGTGCCAGCTCACTTTCGGGACAGGGAAAGACCCAGTACTTC.

The chain recombines TRBV7-3 with TRBJ2-5; 9 bases are shared with TRBD1. Near its end, the DNA agrees better with TRBJ2-7, so the J call may be wrong. The germline gives CDR1 SGHTA, CDR2 FQGTGA. The CDR3 length is 17 residues. The CDR3 spells CASSLTGQGSSSYEQYF. The CDR3 bases are TGTGCCAGCAGCTTAACGGGACAGGGTTCAAGCTCCTACGAGCAGTACTTC.

The J gene is TRBJ2-7, the V gene TRBV25-1, with 8 bases identical to TRBD1. V was clipped by 4 bases and J by 2 bases; unmatched bases: 4. The CDR3 is 14 amino acids. Germline loops: CDR1 MGHDK, CDR2 SYGVNS. CDR3 sequence (DNA): TGTGCCAGCAGTGGTTGGGACAGGACCTACGAGCAGTACTTC. Translation gives CASSGWDRTYEQYF.

V gene TRBV7-6 combines with J gene TRBJ2-1, with D possibly matching TRBD2 (5 bases). Germline values: CDR1 SGHVS, CDR2 FNYEAQ. The germline V and J ends were trimmed by 1 base and 12 bases, with 13 bases remaining between them. The CDR3 has 13 amino acids. The CDR3 nucleotides are TGTGCCAGCAGCTTAGGGACCCGGGGATTGCAGTTCTTC. Protein product: CASSLGTRGLQFF.

The chain recombines TRBV27 with TRBJ1-6; tentative D call: TRBD1 (6 bases). V gave up 5 bases and J gave up 11 bases, with 10 bases separating them. The CDR3 is 12 residues long. Looked up from germline, CDR1 is MNHEY and CDR2 is SMNVEV (reference sequence). The CDR3 sequence: CASSIRGAPLHF. The CDR3, as DNA: TGTGCCAGCAGTATCAGGGGTGCACCCCTCCACTTT.

There are a few counts of this clone. This chain joins TRBV7-1 and TRBJ2-7, with 8 bases that match TRBD1. TRBV7-1 is treated as an ORF (open reading frame) with a function not yet certain. This CDR3 comprises 15 residues. The junction had 12 bases not matched to a gene; V was cut back by 4 bases and J by 7 bases. CDR3 loop: CASSYSLDRELEQYF. The CDR3 DNA sequence: TGTGCCAGCAGCTACTCCTTGGACAGGGAATTAGAGCAGTACTTC.

The rearrangement joins TRBV5-1 to TRBJ1-2; no clear D. V gave up 0 bases and J gave up 6 bases, with 6 bases separating them. Germline CDR1 SGHRS, CDR2 YFSETQ. The CDR3 has 12 residues. This CDR3 is CASSLVGNGYTF. In nucleotides, the CDR3 is TGCGCCAGCAGCTTGGTAGGAAATGGCTACACCTTC.

The gene calls are TRBV7-2 and TRBJ2-3, with D unresolved. Germline loops: CDR1 SGHTA, CDR2 FQGNSA. Trimming shortened V by 0 bases and J by 2 bases, and 9 bases separated the two germline ends. This CDR3 region has 15 residues. CDR3 loop: CASSLARLYTDTQYF. For the CDR3, the DNA is TGTGCCAGCAGCTTAGCGCGGCTGTACACAGATACGCAGTATTTT.

V gene TRBV6-5 combines with J gene TRBJ1-5, with 7 bases identical to TRBD1. CDR1 and CDR2 from the germline V gene are MNHEY and SVGAGI. J was trimmed by 0 bases and V by 5 bases; bases with no gene match: 4. The CDR3 runs 15 residues. The CDR3 region is CASSQTGNSNQPQHF. CDR3 DNA: TGTGCCAGCAGTCAGACAGGGAATAGCAATCAGCCCCAGCATTTT.

The genes are TRBV30 and TRBJ1-4, with D maybe TRBD1 (5 bases). Trimming left V 0 bases short and J 7 bases short, with 9 bases between. The CDR3 is 13 amino acids. Germline CDR1 and CDR2: GTSNPN and SVGIG (reference sequence). The CDR3, as DNA: TGTGCCTGGAGTGTTAAGGGGCTTGAAAAACTGTTTTTT. Amino acid sequence: CAWSVKGLEKLFF. Looking up the rest from reference TRBV30 and TRBJ1-4 gives the full variable domain: SQTIHQWPATLVQPVGSPLSLECTVEGTSNPNLYWYRQAAGRGLQLLFYSVGIGQISSEVPQNLSASRPQDRQFILSSKKLLLSDSGFYLCAWSVKGLEKLFFGSGTQLSVL.